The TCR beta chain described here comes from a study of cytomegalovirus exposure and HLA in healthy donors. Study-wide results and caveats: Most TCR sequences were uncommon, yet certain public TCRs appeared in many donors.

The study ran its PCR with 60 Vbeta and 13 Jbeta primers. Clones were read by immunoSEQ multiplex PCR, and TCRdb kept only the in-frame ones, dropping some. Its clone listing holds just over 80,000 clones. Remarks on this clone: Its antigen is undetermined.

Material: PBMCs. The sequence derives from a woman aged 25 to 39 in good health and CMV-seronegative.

CDR3 sequence reads: CASSLIETGSVRMTF. The CDR3 coding sequence is TGCGCCAGCAGCCTAATAGAGACAGGGTCGGTCCGAATGACTTTC. J is TRBJ2-6 and V is TRBV4-1; 7 bases are a match to TRBD1. The V and J ends lost 4 bases and 17 bases, in that order; junction bases with no gene match: 17. The CDR3 covers 15 residues. Germline values: CDR1 MGHRA, CDR2 YSYEKL.